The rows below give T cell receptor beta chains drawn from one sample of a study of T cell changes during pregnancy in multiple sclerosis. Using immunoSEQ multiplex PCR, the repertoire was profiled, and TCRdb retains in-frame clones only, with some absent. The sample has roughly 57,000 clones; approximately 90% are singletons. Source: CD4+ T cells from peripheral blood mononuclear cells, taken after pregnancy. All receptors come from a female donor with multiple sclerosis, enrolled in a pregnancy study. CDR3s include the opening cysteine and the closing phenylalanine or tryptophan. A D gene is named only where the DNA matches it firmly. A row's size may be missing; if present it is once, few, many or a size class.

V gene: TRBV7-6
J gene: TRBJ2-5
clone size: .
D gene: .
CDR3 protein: CASSPGLVNGRQETQYF
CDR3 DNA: TGTGCCAGCTCCCCTGGCCTAGTTAATGGCCGACAAGAGACCCAGTACTTC

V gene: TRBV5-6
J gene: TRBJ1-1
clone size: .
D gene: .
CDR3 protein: CASRPTGITEAFF
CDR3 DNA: TGTGCCAGCAGACCAACAGGGATCACTGAAGCTTTCTTT

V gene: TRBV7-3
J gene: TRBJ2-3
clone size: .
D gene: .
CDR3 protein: CASSTDRYTQYF
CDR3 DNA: TGTGCCAGCAGCACTGACAGATATACGCAGTATTTT

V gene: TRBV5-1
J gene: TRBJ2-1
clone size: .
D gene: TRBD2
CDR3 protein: CASSPELAGMFF
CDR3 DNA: TGCGCCAGCAGCCCCGAACTAGCGGGGATGTTCTTC

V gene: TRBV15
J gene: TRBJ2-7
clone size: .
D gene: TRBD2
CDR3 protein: CATSRDRRGAYEQYF
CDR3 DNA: TGTGCCACCAGCAGAGATCGACGGGGGGCCTACGAGCAGTACTTC

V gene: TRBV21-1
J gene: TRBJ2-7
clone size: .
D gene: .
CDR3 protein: CASNKGGGQGVSYEQYF
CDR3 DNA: TGTGCCAGCAACAAAGGGGGAGGACAGGGGGTCTCCTACGAGCAGTACTTC

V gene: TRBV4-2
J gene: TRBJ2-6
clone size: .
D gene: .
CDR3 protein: CASSPEAPSSGANVLTF
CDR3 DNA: TGTGCCAGCAGCCCCGAAGCTCCATCTTCCGGGGCCAACGTCCTGACTTTC

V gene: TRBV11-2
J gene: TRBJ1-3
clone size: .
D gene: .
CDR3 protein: CASSPTGISGNTIYF
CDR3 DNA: TGTGCCAGCAGCCCCACGGGAATCTCTGGAAACACCATATATTTT

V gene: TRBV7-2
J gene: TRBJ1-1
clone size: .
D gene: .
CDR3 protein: CASSVWGGVSTEAFF
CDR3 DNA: TGTGCCAGCAGCGTCTGGGGGGGGGTTTCCACTGAAGCTTTCTTT

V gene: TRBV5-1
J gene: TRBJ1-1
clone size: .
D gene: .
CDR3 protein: CASSPGGENTEAFF
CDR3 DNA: TGCGCCAGCAGCCCCGGGGGGGAGAACACTGAAGCTTTCTTT

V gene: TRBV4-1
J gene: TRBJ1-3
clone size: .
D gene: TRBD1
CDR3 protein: CASSLRQGSSGNTIYF
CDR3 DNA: TGCGCCAGCAGCCTGCGACAGGGAAGCTCTGGAAACACCATATATTTT

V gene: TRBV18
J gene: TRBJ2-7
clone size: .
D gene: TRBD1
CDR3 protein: CASSAITGEGEQYF
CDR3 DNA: TGTGCCAGCTCAGCAATAACAGGGGAAGGCGAGCAGTACTTC

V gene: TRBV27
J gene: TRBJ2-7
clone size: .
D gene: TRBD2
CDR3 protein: CAISASGGPYEQYF
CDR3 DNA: TGTGCCATTTCGGCTAGCGGGGGACCCTACGAGCAGTACTTC

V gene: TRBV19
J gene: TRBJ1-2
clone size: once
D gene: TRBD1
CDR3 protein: CASRQGAPGGYTF
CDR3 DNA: TGTGCCAGTCGACAGGGGGCGCCCGGTGGCTACACCTTC

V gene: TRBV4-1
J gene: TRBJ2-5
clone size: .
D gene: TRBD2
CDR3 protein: CASSQDLGRLAGQETQYF
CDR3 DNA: TGCGCCAGCAGCCAAGATCTGGGAAGACTAGCGGGCCAAGAGACCCAGTACTTC

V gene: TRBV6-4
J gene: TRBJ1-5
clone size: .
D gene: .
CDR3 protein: CASSFLAGSNQPQHF
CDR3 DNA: TGTGCCAGCAGTTTCCTTGCCGGGAGCAATCAGCCCCAGCATTTT

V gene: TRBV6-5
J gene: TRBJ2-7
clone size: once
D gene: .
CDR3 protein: CASSYDRITSYEQYF
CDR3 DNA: TGTGCCAGCAGTTACGACAGGATCACCTCCTACGAGCAGTACTTC

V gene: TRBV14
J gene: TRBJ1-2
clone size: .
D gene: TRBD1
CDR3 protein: CASSQDRRTGQLAIYGYTF
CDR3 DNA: TGTGCCAGCAGCCAAGATCGAAGGACAGGGCAACTTGCCATCTATGGCTACACCTTC

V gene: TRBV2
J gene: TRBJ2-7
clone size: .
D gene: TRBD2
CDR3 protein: CASGGVFSYEQYF
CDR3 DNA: TGTGCCAGCGGGGGGGTCTTCTCCTACGAGCAGTACTTC

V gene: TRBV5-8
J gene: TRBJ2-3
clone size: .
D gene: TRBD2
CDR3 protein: CASSAGLAGFTDTQYF
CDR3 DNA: TGTGCCAGCAGCGCGGGACTAGCGGGATTCACAGATACGCAGTATTTT

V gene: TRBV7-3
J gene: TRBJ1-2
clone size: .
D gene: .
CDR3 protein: CASSLRAGSDGYTF
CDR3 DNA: TGTGCCAGCAGCTTAAGAGCAGGGTCGGATGGCTACACCTTC

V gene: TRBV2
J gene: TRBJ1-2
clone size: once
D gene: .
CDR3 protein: CASRSDPAGYGYTF
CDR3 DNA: TGTGCCAGCAGATCAGATCCGGCGGGCTATGGCTACACCTTC

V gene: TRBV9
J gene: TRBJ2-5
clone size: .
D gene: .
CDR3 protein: CASSVAASVVPETQYF
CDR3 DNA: TGTGCCAGCAGCGTAGCGGCTAGCGTAGTTCCAGAGACCCAGTACTTC

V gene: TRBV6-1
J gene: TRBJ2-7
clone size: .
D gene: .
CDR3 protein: CASSEAWRSSYEQYF
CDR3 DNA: TGTGCCAGCAGTGAAGCATGGCGGAGCTCCTACGAGCAGTACTTC

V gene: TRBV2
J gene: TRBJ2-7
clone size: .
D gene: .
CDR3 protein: CASNQGGQSYEQYF
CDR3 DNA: TGTGCCAGCAACCAGGGGGGACAGTCTTACGAGCAGTACTTC

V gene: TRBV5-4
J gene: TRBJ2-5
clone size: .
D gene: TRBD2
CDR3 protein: CASSLPGTSGGYQETQYF
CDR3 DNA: TGTGCCAGCAGCTTGCCTGGGACTAGCGGGGGGTACCAAGAGACCCAGTACTTC

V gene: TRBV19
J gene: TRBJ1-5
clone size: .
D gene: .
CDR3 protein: CASSIQVSNQPQHF
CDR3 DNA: TGTGCCAGTAGTATACAGGTTAGCAATCAGCCCCAGCATTTT

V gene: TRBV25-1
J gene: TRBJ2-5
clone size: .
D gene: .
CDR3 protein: CASSGLNSEETQYF
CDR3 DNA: TGTGCCAGCAGTGGGTTGAATTCGGAGGAGACCCAGTACTTC

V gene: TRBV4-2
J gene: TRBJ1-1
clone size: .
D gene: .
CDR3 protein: CASSQDWRGRGTEAFF
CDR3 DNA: TGTGCCAGCAGCCAAGATTGGCGGGGAAGGGGCACTGAAGCTTTCTTT

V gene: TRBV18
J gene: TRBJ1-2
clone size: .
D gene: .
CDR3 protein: CASSPIAAYGYTF
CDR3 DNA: TGTGCCAGCTCACCGATTGCGGCCTATGGCTACACCTTC

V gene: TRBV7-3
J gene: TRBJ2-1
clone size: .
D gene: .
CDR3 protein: CASSPLLVGVEQFF
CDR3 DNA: TGTGCCAGCAGCCCACTTCTGGTCGGGGTTGAGCAGTTCTTC

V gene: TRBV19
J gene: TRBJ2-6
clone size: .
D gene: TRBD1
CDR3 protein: CASSLTGAYTGANVLTF
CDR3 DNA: TGTGCCAGTAGTTTAACAGGGGCTTATACTGGGGCCAACGTCCTGACTTTC

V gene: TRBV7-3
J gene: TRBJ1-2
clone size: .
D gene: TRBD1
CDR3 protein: CASSLKGTGRTAYTF
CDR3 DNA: TGTGCCAGCAGCTTAAAAGGGACAGGGAGAACAGCCTACACCTTC

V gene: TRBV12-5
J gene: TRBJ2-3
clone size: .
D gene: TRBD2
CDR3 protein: CASGLVLGNSGGVTDTQYF
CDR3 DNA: TGTGCTAGTGGTTTGGTACTCGGAAATAGCGGGGGGGTTACAGATACGCAGTATTTT

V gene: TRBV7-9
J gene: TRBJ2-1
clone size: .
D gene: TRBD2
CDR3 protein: CASSRAGAGPNNEQFF
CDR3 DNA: TGTGCCAGCAGCCGAGCGGGGGCAGGTCCTAACAATGAGCAGTTCTTC

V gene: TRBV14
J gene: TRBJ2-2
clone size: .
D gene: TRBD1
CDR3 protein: CASGTGAYTGELFF
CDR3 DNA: TGTGCCAGCGGGACAGGGGCCTACACCGGGGAGCTGTTTTTT

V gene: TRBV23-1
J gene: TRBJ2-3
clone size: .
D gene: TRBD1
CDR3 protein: CASSLETGRTDTQYF
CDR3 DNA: TGCGCCAGCAGTCTAGAGACAGGGCGCACAGATACGCAGTATTTT

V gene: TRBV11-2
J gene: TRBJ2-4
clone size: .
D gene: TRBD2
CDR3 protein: CASSLGLAGAGNIQYF
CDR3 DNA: TGTGCCAGCAGCTTAGGACTAGCGGGGGCGGGAAACATTCAGTACTTC

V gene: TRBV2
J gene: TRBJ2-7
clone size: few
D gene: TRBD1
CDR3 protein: CASSGQGPYEQYF
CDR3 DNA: TGTGCCAGCAGTGGACAGGGTCCCTACGAGCAGTACTTC

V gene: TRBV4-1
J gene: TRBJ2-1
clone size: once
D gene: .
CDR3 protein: CASSLPGLSAFF
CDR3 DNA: TGCGCCAGCAGCCTGCCGGGGTTAAGCGCCTTCTTC

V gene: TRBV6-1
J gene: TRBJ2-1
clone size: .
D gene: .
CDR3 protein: CASSAGTRSSYNEQFF
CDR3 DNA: TGTGCCAGCAGTGCCGGGACAAGGAGCTCCTACAATGAGCAGTTCTTC

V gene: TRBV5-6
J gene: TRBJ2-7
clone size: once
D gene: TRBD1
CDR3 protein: CASSLIATGTYEQYF
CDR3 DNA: TGTGCCAGCAGCTTGATCGCGACAGGGACCTACGAGCAGTACTTC

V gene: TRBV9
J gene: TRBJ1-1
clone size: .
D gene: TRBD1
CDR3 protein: CASSLYRGGTEAFF
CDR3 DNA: TGTGCCAGCAGCCTGTACAGGGGAGGCACTGAAGCTTTCTTT

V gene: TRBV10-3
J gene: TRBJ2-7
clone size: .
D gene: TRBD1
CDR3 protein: CATGQGAYEQYF
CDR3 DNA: TGTGCCACCGGACAGGGGGCCTACGAGCAGTACTTC

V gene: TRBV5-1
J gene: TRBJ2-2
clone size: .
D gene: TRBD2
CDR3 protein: CASSLTSVANTGELFF
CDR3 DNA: TGCGCCAGCAGCTTGACTAGCGTAGCGAACACCGGGGAGCTGTTTTTT

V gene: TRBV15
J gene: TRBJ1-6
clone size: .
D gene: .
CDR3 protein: CATSRDGLTGNNSPLHF
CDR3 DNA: TGTGCCACCAGCAGAGACGGACTCACAGGGAACAATTCACCCCTCCACTTT

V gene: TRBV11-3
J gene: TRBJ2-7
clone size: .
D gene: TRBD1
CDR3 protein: CASSFRTGSGEQYF
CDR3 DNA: TGTGCCAGCAGCTTCCGGACAGGGTCGGGTGAGCAGTACTTC

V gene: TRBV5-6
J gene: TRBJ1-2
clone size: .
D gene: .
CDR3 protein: CASSPSPGDGGYTF
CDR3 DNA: TGTGCCAGCAGCCCGTCTCCCGGGGATGGTGGCTACACCTTC

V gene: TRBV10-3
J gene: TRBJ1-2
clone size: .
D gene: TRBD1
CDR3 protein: CAITYSGQANYGYTF
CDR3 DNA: TGTGCCATCACCTACTCCGGACAGGCTAACTATGGCTACACCTTC

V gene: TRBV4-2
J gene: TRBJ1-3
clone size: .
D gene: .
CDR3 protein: CASSQGGRGIGSGNTIYF
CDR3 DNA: TGTGCCAGCAGCCAAGGAGGAAGGGGAATCGGCTCTGGAAACACCATATATTTT

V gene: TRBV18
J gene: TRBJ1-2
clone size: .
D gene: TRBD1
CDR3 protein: CASSLGTGNYGYTF
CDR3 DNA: TGTGCCAGCTCATTAGGGACAGGGAACTATGGCTACACCTTC

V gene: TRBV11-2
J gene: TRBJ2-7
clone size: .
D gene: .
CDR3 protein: CASSSRYPPYEQYF
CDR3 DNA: TGTGCCAGCAGCTCGAGATATCCCCCCTACGAGCAGTACTTC

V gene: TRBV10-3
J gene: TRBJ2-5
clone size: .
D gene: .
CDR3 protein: CAISAPGTASGETQYF
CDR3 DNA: TGTGCCATCAGTGCCCCTGGGACAGCCAGCGGGGAGACCCAGTACTTC

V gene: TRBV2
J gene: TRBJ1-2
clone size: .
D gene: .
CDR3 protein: CASKREDYGYTF
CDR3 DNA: TGTGCCAGCAAAAGGGAGGACTATGGCTACACCTTC

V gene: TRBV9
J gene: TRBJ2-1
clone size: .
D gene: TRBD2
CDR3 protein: CASSTGGAYEQFF
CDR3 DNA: TGTGCCAGCAGCACGGGGGGGGCCTATGAGCAGTTCTTC